This passage covers 28 T cell receptor beta chains from one sample sequenced in a study of post-analysis software for immune sequencing data. Incorporated into the TCR beta cDNA libraries were unique molecular identifiers, which served to reduce PCR and sequencing biases. TCRdb fed the PCR reads into MiXCR, producing one record per CDR3 protein. In the table there are approximately 570,000 distinct CDR3 sequences, around 47% of which are singletons. Overall study findings and caveats: Controls had lower frequencies than patients of 4 or 5 TRBV segments, which included TRBV5-6, TRBV5-1 and TRBV20-1.

No antigen has been assigned to these receptors. The material sequenced was blood. The receptors originated from a girl aged 5-17 years with multiple sclerosis.

This clonotype has only a few counts. V usage is TRBV24-1 and J usage is TRBJ2-1; the D is unclear. The CDR3 has 12 residues. The germline V and J ends were trimmed by 12 bases and 8 bases, with 16 bases remaining between them. CDR1 KGHDR and CDR2 SFDVKD come from the germline V gene. CDR3 in amino acids: CAAHSHLDEQFF. CDR3 sequence (DNA): TGTGCCGCCCATTCTCACCTTGATGAGCAGTTCTTC.

The chain carries TRBV11-2 and TRBJ1-3, with a tentative D call TRBD1 (6 bases). Germline lookup yields CDR1 SGHAT and CDR2 FQNNGV. CDR3 length: 16 amino acids. Trimming shortened V by 5 bases and J by 4 bases, and 18 bases separated the two germline ends. The CDR3 nucleotides are TGTGCCAGCAGCCTCATTCACAGGGTTGGAGGAAACACCATATATTTT. It yields the protein CASSLIHRVGGNTIYF.

This clonotype was counted a few times. The chain has TRBV6-5 and TRBJ1-1; D is unclear. There are 15 residues in the CDR3. Looked up from germline, CDR1 is MNHEY and CDR2 is SVGAGI. The V end lost 3 bases, the J end lost 3 bases, and 14 bases lay between the germline ends. This chain's CDR3 is CASSYWPSRHTEAFF. The CDR3 DNA follows: TGTGCCAGCAGTTATTGGCCCTCACGGCACACTGAAGCTTTCTTT.

This clonotype showed up many times. This chain joins TRBV10-3 and TRBJ2-7; a possible D gene is TRBD2 (6 bases). V was trimmed by 6 bases and J by 2 bases, leaving 11 bases between them. Germline V gives CDR1 ENHRY, CDR2 SYGVKD. The CDR3 consists of 13 residues. CDR3 in DNA: TGTGCCATCAGCCCGGGACTTACCTACGAGCAGTACTTC. It specifies CAISPGLTYEQYF.

The CDR3 is CASRREGVNIQYF. CDR3 DNA sequence: TGTGCCAGCAGACGGGAAGGAGTAAACATTCAGTACTTC. The chain couples TRBV7-9 to TRBJ2-4, with D possibly matching TRBD2 (5 bases). Germline-derived CDR1 and CDR2 are SEHNR and FQNEAQ (reference sequence). The CDR3 is 13 residues long. Trimming took 6 bases from V and 6 from J, leaving 12 bases between them.

This clonotype occurred a few times. The V gene is TRBV20-1, the J gene TRBJ2-1; possible D gene TRBD1, 5 bases. The germline V gene has CDR1 DFQATT and CDR2 SNEGSKA (reference sequence). This CDR3 comprises 12 residues. Trimming left V 5 bases short and J 7 bases short, with 12 bases between. CDR3 sequence (DNA): TGCAGTGCTCCACAGGTGGGGAATGAGCAGTTCTTC. It translates to CSAPQVGNEQFF.

V and J are TRBV24-1 and TRBJ1-2, with TRBD1 matching 9 bases. Germline-derived CDR1 and CDR2 are KGHDR and SFDVKD. The CDR3 length is 15 residues. The J segment lost 4 bases and the V segment lost 2 bases, leaving 4 bases of the junction unmatched. The CDR3 region has the DNA TGTGCCACCAGTGATTCCCAGGACAGGGGCTATGGCTACACCTTC. Translation gives CATSDSQDRGYGYTF.

The DNA for the CDR3 is TGTGCCAGCAGTCGTAAGGGGGATCGTACTAATGAAAAACTGTTTTTT. Translated: CASSRKGDRTNEKLFF. The chain combines TRBV27 with TRBJ1-4; perhaps TRBD1 as D (6 bases). V lost 5 bases, J lost 2 bases, and 15 bases lay in between. The germline gives CDR1 MNHEY, CDR2 SMNVEV (reference sequence). This CDR3 spans 16 amino acids. Drawing the rest from reference TRBV27 and TRBJ1-4, the complete variable domain is EAQVTQNPRYLITVTGKKLTVTCSQNMNHEYMSWYRQDPGLGLRQIYYSMNVEVTDKGDVPEGYKVSRKEKRNFPLILESPSPNQTSLYFCASSRKGDRTNEKLFFGSGTQLSVL.

This clonotype was recorded a few times. This chain uses TRBV5-5 with TRBJ2-1; TRBD1 matches 10 bases. The CDR3 sequence is 15 residues long. Germline V gene sequence: CDR1 SGHKS, CDR2 YYEKEE (reference sequence). V lost 6 bases and J lost 7; bases outside the gene matches: 10. For the CDR3, the DNA is TGTGCCAGCACCCCGACAGGGGGCGACCCTAATGAGCAGTTCTTC. Residues: CASTPTGGDPNEQFF.

J is TRBJ1-4 and V is TRBV20-1; tentatively, D is TRBD1 (5 bases). This CDR3 spans 14 amino acids. Germline-derived CDR1 and CDR2 are DFQATT and SNEGSKA (reference sequence). Between the trimmed V and J ends, which lost 0 bases and 8 bases, there was a span of 13 bases. CDR3 amino acids: CSARDWRQSEKLFF. As DNA, the CDR3 is TGCAGTGCTAGAGATTGGAGACAGTCCGAAAAACTGTTTTTT.

This clonotype appeared a few times. The chain joins TRBV12-3 or TRBV12-4 to TRBJ2-7; 7 bases line up with TRBD1. Germline trimming cut 3 bases from V and 5 bases from J; bases unmatched to any gene: 7. The CDR3 contains 14 residues. This chain's CDR3 is CASSLRGPRDEQYF. The CDR3 DNA follows: TGTGCCAGCAGTTTGAGGGGGCCTCGGGACGAGCAGTACTTC.

V usage is TRBV7-8 and J usage is TRBJ2-5, with 11 bases matching TRBD2. Losses at the gene ends were 4 bases for V and 11 bases for J; bases not matched to a gene: 6. From germline, CDR1 is SGHVS and CDR2 FQNEAQ. This CDR3 region has 13 residues. CDR3 loop: CASSWGLADKQYF. The CDR3 DNA sequence: TGTGCCAGCAGCTGGGGACTAGCGGACAAGCAGTACTTC.

This clonotype was seen more than once but under ten times. The chain has TRBV6-5 and TRBJ2-3, with 8 bases fitting TRBD1. The CDR3 is 16 amino acids. Germline values: CDR1 MNHEY, CDR2 SVGAGI. After removal of 9 bases from V and 5 bases from J, the junction contained 16 bases not matched to a gene. CDR3 sequence: CASRRKGQDLLDTQYF. For the CDR3, the DNA is TGTGCCAGTAGGAGAAAGGGACAGGACCTGCTAGATACGCAGTATTTT.

This clonotype was detected only a few times. The genes are TRBV5-6 and TRBJ2-1; D not resolved. The CDR3 consists of 12 residues. Germline values: CDR1 SGHDT, CDR2 YYEEEE. The V end was cut by 4 bases, the J end by 5 bases, with 7 bases between. DNA of the CDR3: TGTGCCAGCAGCCCGATGGACAATGAGCAGTTCTTC. Residues: CASSPMDNEQFF.

This clonotype was seen ten or more times. One junction end does not reproduce the germline sequence, and a read error may be involved. The J gene is TRBJ2-5, the V gene TRBV7-7; D gene uncertain. Germline V gene sequence: CDR1 SSHAT, CDR2 FNYEAQ (reference sequence). CDR3 length equals 15 residues. CDR3 loop: CASSLSVQIQETQYF. CDR3 nucleotides: TGTGCTAGCAGCTTATCTGTGCAGATTCAAGAGACCCAGTACTTC.

V usage is TRBV7-9 and J usage is TRBJ2-1, with TRBD2 identical over 12 bases. With 5 bases clipped from V and 10 bases from J, the junction kept 6 bases outside the gene matches. From germline, CDR1 is SEHNR and CDR2 FQNEAQ (reference sequence). The CDR3 contains 14 residues. The CDR3 nucleotides are TGTGCCAGCAGCCAAGGACTAGCGGGAACAGAGCAGTTCTTC. Protein sequence: CASSQGLAGTEQFF. The full variable domain, completed using reference TRBV7-9 and TRBJ2-1, is DTGVSQNPRHKITKRGQNVTFRCDPISEHNRLYWYRQTLGQGPEFLTYFQNEAQLEKSRLLSDRFSAERPKGSFSTLEIQRTEQGDSAMYLCASSQGLAGTEQFFGPGTRLTVL.

This clonotype appeared a few times. The J gene is TRBJ2-7, the V gene TRBV29-1; D is possibly TRBD2 (5 bases). The J call may not be correct, given that the DNA end is closer to TRBJ2-5. This CDR3 contains 12 residues. Looked up from germline, CDR1 is SQVTM and CDR2 is ANQGSEA. CDR3 DNA sequence: TGCAGCGTTGACCTAGCTTGGGAGACCCAGTACTTC. It codes for CSVDLAWETQYF.

This clonotype was picked up a small number of times. The chain has TRBV4-1 and TRBJ2-3, with D possibly matching TRBD2 (7 bases). Deletions cut 5 bases from V and 6 bases from J, with 18 bases between. In germline, CDR1 is MGHRA, CDR2 YSYEKL. This CDR3 is built from 15 residues. CDR3 region: CASSWGGGLRDTQYF. The CDR3 region has the DNA TGCGCCAGCAGCTGGGGCGGGGGCCTGAGGGATACGCAGTATTTT.

The CDR3 protein is CASRYGTSGGGETQYF. The CDR3 nucleotides are TGTGCCAGCAGATATGGGACTAGCGGGGGAGGGGAGACCCAGTACTTC. V and J are TRBV12-3 or TRBV12-4 and TRBJ2-5, with TRBD2 identical over 14 bases. V was clipped by 6 bases and J by 5 bases; unmatched bases: 8. The CDR3 spans 16 residues.

The chain combines TRBV12-3 or TRBV12-4 with TRBJ1-5; D is ambiguous. V lost 3 bases and J 7 bases, leaving 13 bases between the germline ends. The CDR3 has 14 amino acids. The CDR3 region is CASSFQAPGQPQHF. The DNA of the CDR3 is TGTGCCAGCAGTTTTCAGGCCCCGGGCCAGCCCCAGCATTTT.

The chain couples TRBV5-6 to TRBJ1-6; D is uncertain. Germline V gene sequence: CDR1 SGHDT, CDR2 YYEEEE. This CDR3 has 15 residues. Trimming stripped 2 bases from V and 7 bases from J, with 13 bases between. This CDR3 reads CASSFAGVGNSPLHF. CDR3 bases: TGTGCCAGCAGCTTCGCGGGTGTCGGGAATTCACCCCTCCACTTT.

The chain carries TRBV5-1 and TRBJ1-1, with D perhaps matching TRBD1 (5 bases). The CDR3 contains 13 residues. Germline loops: CDR1 SGHRS, CDR2 YFSETQ. The V end lost 6 bases, the J end lost 5 bases, and 14 bases lay between the germline ends. The CDR3 bases are TGCGCCAGCACCCCGGGGGGAGAGACTGAAGCTTTCTTT. This translates into CASTPGGETEAFF.

This clonotype has ten or more counts. The chain combines TRBV7-9 with TRBJ2-1; 11 bases map to TRBD2. Germline V gene lookup returns CDR1 SEHNR and CDR2 FQNEAQ (reference sequence). V was clipped by 1 base and J by 2 bases; unmatched bases: 7. This CDR3 region has 18 residues. In DNA, the CDR3 is TGTGCCAGCAGCTTAGTAACTAGCGGGGGCCGACCCTACAATGAGCAGTTCTTC. Its protein product is CASSLVTSGGRPYNEQFF.

The chain employs TRBV27 and TRBJ2-5, with D tentatively TRBD2 (5 bases). The V gene's germline CDR1 is MNHEY and CDR2 SMNVEV (reference sequence). V was shortened by 4 bases and J by 7 bases, with 16 bases between the two germline ends. CDR3 length: 14 residues. The CDR3 DNA is TGTGCCAGCAGTTACCACACAGCGGAGAGGACCCAGTACTTC. It codes for CASSYHTAERTQYF.

This clonotype showed up many times. The chain recombines TRBV10-3 with TRBJ2-7; 9 nucleotides align to TRBD2. Germline CDR1 ENHRY, CDR2 SYGVKD. Losses at the gene ends were 10 bases for V and 10 bases for J; bases not matched to a gene: 11. The CDR3 totals 12 residues. Here the CDR3 DNA reads TGTGCCACGGGACTAGCCCTTCTCGATCAGTACTTC. Residues: CATGLALLDQYF.

The rearrangement uses TRBV10-2 and TRBJ2-3, with TRBD1 as a possible D gene (6 bases). CDR3 size: 12 residues. The germline V gene has CDR1 WSHSY and CDR2 SAAADI. V lost 11 bases and J lost 11, with 20 bases in between. The CDR3 loop is CACKPLGGRQYF. The CDR3 DNA sequence: TGCGCCTGCAAGCCCCTTGGGGGCCGGCAGTATTTT.

V and J are TRBV15 and TRBJ2-5; 7 nucleotides align to TRBD1. The CDR3 totals 16 residues. The germline CDR1 and CDR2 sequences are LNHNV and YYDKDF (reference sequence). V shed 3 bases and J 4 bases; nucleotides not matched to a gene: 11. In nucleotides, the CDR3 is TGTGCCACCAGCAGTGACAGGGTTGGGATCGGAGAGACCCAGTACTTC. This translates into CATSSDRVGIGETQYF.

The gene calls are TRBV7-8 and TRBJ2-5; D call uncertain. The J call may be mistaken, given a closer DNA end match to TRBJ2-7. The germline V gene has CDR1 SGHVS and CDR2 FQNEAQ. The CDR3 consists of 16 residues. The CDR3 reads CASSPTRAVTVNEQYF. In DNA, the CDR3 is TGTGCCAGCAGCCCAACCCGGGCAGTCACGGTCAACGAGCAGTACTTC.